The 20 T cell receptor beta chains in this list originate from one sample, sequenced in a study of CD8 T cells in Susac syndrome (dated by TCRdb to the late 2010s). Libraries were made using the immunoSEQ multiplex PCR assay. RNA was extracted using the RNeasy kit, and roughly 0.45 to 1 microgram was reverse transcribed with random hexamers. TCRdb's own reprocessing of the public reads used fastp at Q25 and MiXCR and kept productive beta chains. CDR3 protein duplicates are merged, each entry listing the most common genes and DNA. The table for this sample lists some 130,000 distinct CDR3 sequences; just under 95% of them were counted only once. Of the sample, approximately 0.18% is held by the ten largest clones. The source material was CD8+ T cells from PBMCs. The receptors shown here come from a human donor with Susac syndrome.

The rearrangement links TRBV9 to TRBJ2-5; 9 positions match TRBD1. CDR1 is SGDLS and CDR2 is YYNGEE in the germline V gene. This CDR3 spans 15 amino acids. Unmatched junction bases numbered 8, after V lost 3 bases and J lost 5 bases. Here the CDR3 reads CASSAGQGRTETQYF. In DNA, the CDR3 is TGTGCCAGCAGCGCAGGACAGGGGAGAACGGAGACCCAGTACTTC. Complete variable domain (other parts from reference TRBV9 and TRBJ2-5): DSGVTQTPKHLITATGQRVTLRCSPRSGDLSVYWYQQSLDQGLQFLIQYYNGEERAKGNILERFSAQQFPDLHSELNLSSLELGDSALYFCASSAGQGRTETQYFGPGTRLLVL.

CDR3 loop: CASRDTSYGYTF. In nucleotides, the CDR3 is TGTGCCAGCAGAGACACCTCCTATGGCTACACCTTC. This chain connects TRBV2 to TRBJ1-2; D is undetermined. The CDR3 is 12 residues long. V was pared by 6 bases and J by 4 bases, with 9 bases between. In germline, CDR1 is SNHLY, CDR2 FYNNEI.

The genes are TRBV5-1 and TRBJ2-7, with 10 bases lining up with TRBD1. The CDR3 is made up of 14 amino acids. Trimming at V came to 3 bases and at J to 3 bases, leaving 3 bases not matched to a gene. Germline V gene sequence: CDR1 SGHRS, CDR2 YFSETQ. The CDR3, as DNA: TGCGCCAGCAGCTCCCGGGACAGGGGCTACGAGCAGTACTTC. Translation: CASSSRDRGYEQYF.

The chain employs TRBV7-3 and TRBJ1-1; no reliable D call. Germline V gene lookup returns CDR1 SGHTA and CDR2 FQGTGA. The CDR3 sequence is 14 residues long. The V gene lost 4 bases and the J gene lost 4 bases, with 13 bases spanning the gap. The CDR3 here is CASSSDAMGTEAFF. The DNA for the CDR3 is TGTGCCAGCAGCTCCGACGCGATGGGCACTGAAGCTTTCTTT.

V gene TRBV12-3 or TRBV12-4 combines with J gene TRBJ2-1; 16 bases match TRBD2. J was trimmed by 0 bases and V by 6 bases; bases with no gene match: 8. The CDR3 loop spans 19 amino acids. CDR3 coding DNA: TGTGCCAGCAGCGGGACTAGCGGGAGGGCCAGGAGCTCCTACAATGAGCAGTTCTTC. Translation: CASSGTSGRARSSYNEQFF.

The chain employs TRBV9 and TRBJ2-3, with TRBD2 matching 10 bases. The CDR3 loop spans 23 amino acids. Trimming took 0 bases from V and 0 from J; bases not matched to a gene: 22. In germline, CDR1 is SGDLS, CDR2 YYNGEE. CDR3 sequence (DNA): TGTGCCAGCAGCGTAGGTTTTACTAGCGGGGCTTTATTTACTACTCCTAGCACAGATACGCAGTATTTT. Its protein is CASSVGFTSGALFTTPSTDTQYF.

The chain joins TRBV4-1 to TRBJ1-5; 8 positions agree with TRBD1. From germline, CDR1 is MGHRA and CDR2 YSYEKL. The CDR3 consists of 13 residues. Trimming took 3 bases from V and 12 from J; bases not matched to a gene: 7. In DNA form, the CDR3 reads TGCGCCAGCAGCCAGGACCCACAGGGGGACCAGCATTTT. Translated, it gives CASSQDPQGDQHF.

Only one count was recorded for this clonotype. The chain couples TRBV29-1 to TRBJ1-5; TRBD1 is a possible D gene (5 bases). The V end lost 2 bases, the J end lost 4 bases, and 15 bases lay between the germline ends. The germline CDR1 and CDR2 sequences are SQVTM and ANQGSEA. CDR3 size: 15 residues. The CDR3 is CSVELYGAENQPQHF. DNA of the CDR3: TGCAGCGTTGAATTGTACGGGGCTGAGAATCAGCCCCAGCATTTT.

CDR3 DNA: TGTGCCAGCAGCTTGCGGGCGGGGACTAGCGGGCTCCGGGGAGATACGCAGTATTTT. Translated, it gives CASSLRAGTSGLRGDTQYF. The rearrangement uses TRBV5-5 and TRBJ2-3; the match to TRBD2 covers 12 bases. The CDR3 has 19 residues. The germline V gene encodes CDR1 SGHKS and CDR2 YYEKEE (reference sequence). The trim removed 1 base at V and 5 bases at J, leaving 14 bases unmatched.

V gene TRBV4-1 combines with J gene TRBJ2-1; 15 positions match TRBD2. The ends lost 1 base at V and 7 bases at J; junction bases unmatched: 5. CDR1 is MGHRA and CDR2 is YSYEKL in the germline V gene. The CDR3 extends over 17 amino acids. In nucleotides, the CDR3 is TGCGCCAGCAGCCAAGGGACTAGCGGGAGGGCCTGGAATGAGCAGTTCTTC. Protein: CASSQGTSGRAWNEQFF.

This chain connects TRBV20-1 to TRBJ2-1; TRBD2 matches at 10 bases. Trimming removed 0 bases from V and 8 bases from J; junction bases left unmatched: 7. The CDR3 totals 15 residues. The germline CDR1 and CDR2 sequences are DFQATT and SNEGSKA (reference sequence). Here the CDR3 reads CSAREAAGGPDEQFF. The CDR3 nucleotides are TGCAGTGCTAGAGAAGCAGCGGGAGGGCCGGATGAGCAGTTCTTC.

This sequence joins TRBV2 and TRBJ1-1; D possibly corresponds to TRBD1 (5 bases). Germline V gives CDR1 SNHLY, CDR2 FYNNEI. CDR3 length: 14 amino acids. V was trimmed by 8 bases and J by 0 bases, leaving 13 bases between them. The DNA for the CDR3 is TGTGCCAGCCCGGGGCGGACACTGAACACTGAAGCTTTCTTT. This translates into CASPGRTLNTEAFF.

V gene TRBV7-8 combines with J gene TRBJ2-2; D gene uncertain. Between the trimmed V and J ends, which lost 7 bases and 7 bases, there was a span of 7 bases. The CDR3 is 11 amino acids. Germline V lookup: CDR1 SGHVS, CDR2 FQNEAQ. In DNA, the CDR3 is TGTGCCAGCACCAAACTCGGGGAGCTGTTTTTT. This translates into CASTKLGELFF.

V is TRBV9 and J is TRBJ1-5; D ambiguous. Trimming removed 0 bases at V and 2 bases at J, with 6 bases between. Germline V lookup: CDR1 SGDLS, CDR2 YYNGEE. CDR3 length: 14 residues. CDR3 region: CASSVEGGNQPQHF. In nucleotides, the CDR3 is TGTGCCAGCAGCGTAGAGGGAGGCAATCAGCCCCAGCATTTT.

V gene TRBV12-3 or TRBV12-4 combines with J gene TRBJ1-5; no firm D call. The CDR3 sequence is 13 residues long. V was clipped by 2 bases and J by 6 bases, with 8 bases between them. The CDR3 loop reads CASSLQVSQPQHF. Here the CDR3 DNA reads TGTGCCAGCAGTTTACAAGTTTCTCAGCCCCAGCATTTT.

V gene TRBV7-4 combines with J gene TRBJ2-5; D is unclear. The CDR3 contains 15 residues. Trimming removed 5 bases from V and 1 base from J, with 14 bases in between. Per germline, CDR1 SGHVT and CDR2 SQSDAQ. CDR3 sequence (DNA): TGTGCCAGCAGCCCCCTTGCCGGACCCCAAGAGACCCAGTACTTC. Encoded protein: CASSPLAGPQETQYF.

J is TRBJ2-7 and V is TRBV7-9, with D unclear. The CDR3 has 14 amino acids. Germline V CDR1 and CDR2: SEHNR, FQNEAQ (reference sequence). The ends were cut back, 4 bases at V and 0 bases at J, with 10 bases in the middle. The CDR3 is CASSSSESSYEQYF. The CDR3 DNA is TGTGCCAGCAGCTCCTCGGAGAGCTCCTACGAGCAGTACTTC. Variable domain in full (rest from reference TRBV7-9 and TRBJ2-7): DTGVSQNPRHKITKRGQNVTFRCDPISEHNRLYWYRQTLGQGPEFLTYFQNEAQLEKSRLLSDRFSAERPKGSFSTLEIQRTEQGDSAMYLCASSSSESSYEQYFGPGTRLTVT.

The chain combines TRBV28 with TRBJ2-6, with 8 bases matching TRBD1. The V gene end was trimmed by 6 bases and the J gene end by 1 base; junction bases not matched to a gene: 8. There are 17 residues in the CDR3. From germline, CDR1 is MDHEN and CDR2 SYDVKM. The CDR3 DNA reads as TGTGCCAGCAGACTAGGACAGGGATCGTCTGGGGCCAACGTCCTGACTTTC. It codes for CASRLGQGSSGANVLTF. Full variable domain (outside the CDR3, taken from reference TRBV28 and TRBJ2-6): DVKVTQSSRYLVKRTGEKVFLECVQDMDHENMFWYRQDPGLGLRLIYFSYDVKMKEKGDIPEGYSVSREKKERFSLILESASTNQTSMYLCASRLGQGSSGANVLTFGAGSRLTVL.

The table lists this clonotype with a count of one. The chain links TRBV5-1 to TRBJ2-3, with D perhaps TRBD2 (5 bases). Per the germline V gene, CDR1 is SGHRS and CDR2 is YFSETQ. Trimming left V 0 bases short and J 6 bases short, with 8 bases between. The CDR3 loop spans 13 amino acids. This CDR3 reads CASSLDRRDTQYF. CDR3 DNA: TGCGCCAGCAGCTTGGACCGGAGGGATACGCAGTATTTT.

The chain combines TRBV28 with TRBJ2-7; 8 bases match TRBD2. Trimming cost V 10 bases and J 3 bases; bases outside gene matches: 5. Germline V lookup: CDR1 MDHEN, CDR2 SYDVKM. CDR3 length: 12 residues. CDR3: CAIGGGIYEQYF. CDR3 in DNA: TGTGCCATAGGCGGGGGGATCTACGAGCAGTACTTC.